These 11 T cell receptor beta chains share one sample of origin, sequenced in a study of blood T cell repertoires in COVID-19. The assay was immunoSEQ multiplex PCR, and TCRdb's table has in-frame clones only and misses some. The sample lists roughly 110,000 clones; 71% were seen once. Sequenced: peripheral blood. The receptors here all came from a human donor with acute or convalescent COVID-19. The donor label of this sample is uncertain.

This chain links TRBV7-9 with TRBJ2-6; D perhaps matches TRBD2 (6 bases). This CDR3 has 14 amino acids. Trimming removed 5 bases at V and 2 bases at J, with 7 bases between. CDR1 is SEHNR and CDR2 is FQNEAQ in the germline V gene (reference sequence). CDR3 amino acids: CASSRGTGANVLTF. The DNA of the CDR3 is TGTGCCAGCAGCCGGGGGACTGGGGCCAACGTCCTGACTTTC.

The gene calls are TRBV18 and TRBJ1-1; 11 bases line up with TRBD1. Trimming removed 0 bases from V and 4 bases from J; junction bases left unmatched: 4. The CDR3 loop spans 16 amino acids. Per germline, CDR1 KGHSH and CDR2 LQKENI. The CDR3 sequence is CASSPPGGTGGTEAFF. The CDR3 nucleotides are TGTGCCAGCTCACCACCAGGGGGGACAGGGGGCACTGAAGCTTTCTTT.

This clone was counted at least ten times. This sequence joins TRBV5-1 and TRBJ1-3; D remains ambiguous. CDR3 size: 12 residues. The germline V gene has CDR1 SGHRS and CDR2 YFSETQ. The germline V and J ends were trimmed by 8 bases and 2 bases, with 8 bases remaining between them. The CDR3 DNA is TGCGCCAGTACTGGGCCTGGAAACACCATATATTTT. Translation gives CASTGPGNTIYF.

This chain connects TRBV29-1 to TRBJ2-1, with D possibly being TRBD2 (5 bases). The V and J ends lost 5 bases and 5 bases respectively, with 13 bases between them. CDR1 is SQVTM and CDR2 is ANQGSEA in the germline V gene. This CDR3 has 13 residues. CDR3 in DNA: TGCAGCGTTCGGGGAGAGAGGCACAATGAGCAGTTCTTC. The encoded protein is CSVRGERHNEQFF.

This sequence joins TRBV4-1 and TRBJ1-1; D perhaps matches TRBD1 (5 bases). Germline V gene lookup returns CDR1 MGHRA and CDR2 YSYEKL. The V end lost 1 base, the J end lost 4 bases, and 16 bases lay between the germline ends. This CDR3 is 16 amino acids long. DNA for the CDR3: TGCGCCAGCAGCCAAGCAACCCGGAGGGGTGGCACTGAAGCTTTCTTT. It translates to CASSQATRRGGTEAFF.

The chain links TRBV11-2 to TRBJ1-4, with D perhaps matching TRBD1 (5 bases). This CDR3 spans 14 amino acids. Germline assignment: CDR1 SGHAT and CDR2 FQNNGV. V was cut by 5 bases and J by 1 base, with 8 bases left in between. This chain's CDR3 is CASSLGLTNEKLFF. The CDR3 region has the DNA TGTGCCAGCAGCCTGGGACTAACTAATGAAAAACTGTTTTTT.

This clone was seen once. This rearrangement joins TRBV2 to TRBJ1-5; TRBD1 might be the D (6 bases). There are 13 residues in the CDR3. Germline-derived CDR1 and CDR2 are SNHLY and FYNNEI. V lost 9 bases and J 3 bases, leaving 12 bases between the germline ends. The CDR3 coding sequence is TGTGCCAGTCGCGACAGGTCCAATCAGCCCCAGCATTTT. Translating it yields CASRDRSNQPQHF.

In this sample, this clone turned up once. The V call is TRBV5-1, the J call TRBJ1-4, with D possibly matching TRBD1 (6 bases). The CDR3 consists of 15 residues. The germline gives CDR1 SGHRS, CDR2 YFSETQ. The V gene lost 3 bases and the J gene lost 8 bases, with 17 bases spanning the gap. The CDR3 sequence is CASSSTGRVSEKLFF. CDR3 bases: TGCGCCAGCAGCTCTACAGGGAGAGTTTCGGAAAAACTGTTTTTT. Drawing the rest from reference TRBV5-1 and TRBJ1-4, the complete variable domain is KAGVTQTPRYLIKTRGQQVTLSCSPISGHRSVSWYQQTPGQGLQFLFEYFSETQRNKGNFPGRFSGRQFSNSRSEMNVSTLELGDSALYLCASSSTGRVSEKLFFGSGTQLSVL.

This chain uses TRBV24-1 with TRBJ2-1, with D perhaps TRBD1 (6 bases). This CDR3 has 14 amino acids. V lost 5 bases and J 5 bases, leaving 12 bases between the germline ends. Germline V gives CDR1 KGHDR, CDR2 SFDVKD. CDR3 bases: TGTGCCACCAGTGGAAGCAGGGGCAACAATGAGCAGTTCTTC. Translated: CATSGSRGNNEQFF.

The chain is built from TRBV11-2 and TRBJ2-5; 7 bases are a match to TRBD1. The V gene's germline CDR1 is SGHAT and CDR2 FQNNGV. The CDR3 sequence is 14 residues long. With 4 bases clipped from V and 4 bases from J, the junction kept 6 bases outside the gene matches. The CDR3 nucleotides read TGTGCCAGCAGCTCTCACAGGGGCTCAGAGACCCAGTACTTC. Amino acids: CASSSHRGSETQYF.

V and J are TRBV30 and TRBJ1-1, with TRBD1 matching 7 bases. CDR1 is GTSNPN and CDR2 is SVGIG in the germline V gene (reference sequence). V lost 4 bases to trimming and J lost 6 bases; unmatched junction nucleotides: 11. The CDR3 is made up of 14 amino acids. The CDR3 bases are TGTGCCTGGACCCGACAGGGAATAGGGCCTGAAGCTTTCTTT. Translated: CAWTRQGIGPEAFF.